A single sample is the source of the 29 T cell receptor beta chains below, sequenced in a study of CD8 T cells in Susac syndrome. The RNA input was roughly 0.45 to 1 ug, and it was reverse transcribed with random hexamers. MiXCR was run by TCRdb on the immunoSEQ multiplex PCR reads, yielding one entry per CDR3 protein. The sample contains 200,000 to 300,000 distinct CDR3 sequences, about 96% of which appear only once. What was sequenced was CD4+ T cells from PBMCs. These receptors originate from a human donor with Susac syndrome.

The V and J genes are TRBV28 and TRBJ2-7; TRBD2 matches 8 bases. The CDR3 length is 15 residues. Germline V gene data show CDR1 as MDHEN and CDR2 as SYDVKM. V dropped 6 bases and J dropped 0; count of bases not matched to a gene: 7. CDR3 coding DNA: TGTGCCAGCAGAAGCGGGAGCTGGTCCTCCTACGAGCAGTACTTC. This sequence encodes CASRSGSWSSYEQYF.

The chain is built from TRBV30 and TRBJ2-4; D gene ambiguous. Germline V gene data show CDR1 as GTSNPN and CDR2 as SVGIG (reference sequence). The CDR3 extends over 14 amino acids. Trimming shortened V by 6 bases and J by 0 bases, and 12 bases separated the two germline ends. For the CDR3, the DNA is TGTGCCTGCGGCCATACCCTAGCCAAAAACATTCAGTACTTC. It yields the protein CACGHTLAKNIQYF.

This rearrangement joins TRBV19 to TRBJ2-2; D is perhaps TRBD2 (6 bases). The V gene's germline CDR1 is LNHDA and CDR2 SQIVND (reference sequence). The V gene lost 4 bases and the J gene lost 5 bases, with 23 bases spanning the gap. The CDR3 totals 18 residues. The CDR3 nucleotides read TGTGCCAGTAGTAGGGGACTGGACCACCGGGCTTTGACCGGGGAGCTGTTTTTT. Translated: CASSRGLDHRALTGELFF.

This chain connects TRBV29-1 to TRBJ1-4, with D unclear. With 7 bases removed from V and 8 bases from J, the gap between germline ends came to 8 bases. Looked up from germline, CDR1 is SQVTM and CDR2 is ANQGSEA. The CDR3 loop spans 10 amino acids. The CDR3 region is CSAWTEKLFF. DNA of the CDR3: TGCAGCGCCTGGACGGAAAAACTGTTTTTT.

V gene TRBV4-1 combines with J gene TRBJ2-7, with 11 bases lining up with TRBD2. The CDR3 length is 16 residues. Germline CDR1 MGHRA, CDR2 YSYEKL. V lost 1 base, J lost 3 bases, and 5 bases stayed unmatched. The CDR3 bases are TGCGCCAGCAGCCAAGGAAGACTAGCGGGGCACTACGAGCAGTACTTC. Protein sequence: CASSQGRLAGHYEQYF.

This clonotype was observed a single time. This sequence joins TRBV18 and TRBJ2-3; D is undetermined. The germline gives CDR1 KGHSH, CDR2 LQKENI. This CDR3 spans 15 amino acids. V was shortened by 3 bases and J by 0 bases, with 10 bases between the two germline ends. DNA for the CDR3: TGTGCCAGCTCACCTTACGGACCTAGCACAGATACGCAGTATTTT. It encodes CASSPYGPSTDTQYF.

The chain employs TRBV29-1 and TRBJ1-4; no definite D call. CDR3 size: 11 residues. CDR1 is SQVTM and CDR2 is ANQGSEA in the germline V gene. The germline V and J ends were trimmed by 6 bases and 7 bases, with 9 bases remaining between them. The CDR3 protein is CSVAQPEKLFF. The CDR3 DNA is TGCAGCGTAGCCCAACCTGAAAAACTGTTTTTT. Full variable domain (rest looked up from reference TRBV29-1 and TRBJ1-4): SAVISQKPSRDICQRGTSLTIQCQVDSQVTMMFWYRQQPGQSLTLIATANQGSEATYESGFVIDKFPISRPNLTFSTLTVSNMSPEDSSIYLCSVAQPEKLFFGSGTQLSVL.

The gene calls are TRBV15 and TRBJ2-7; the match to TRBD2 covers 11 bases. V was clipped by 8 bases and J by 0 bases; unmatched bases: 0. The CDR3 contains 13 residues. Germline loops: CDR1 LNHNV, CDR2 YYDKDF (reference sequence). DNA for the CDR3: TGTGCCACCGGACTAGCGGGCTCCTACGAGCAGTACTTC. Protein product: CATGLAGSYEQYF.

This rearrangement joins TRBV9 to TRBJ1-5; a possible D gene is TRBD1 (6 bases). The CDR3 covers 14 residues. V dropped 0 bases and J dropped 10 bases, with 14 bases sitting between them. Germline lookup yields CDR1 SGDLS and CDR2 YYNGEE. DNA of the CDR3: TGTGCCAGCAGCGTAGAGGGGACATCCATACCCCAGCATTTT. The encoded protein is CASSVEGTSIPQHF. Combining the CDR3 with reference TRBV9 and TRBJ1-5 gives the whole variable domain DSGVTQTPKHLITATGQRVTLRCSPRSGDLSVYWYQQSLDQGLQFLIQYYNGEERAKGNILERFSAQQFPDLHSELNLSSLELGDSALYFCASSVEGTSIPQHFGDGTRLSIL.

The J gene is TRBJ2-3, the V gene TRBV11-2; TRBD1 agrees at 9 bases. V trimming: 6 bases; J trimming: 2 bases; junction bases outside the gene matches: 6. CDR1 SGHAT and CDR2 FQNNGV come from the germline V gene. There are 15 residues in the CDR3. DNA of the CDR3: TGTGCCAGCAGGGGAACAGGGGGCTTCACAGATACGCAGTATTTT. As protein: CASRGTGGFTDTQYF.

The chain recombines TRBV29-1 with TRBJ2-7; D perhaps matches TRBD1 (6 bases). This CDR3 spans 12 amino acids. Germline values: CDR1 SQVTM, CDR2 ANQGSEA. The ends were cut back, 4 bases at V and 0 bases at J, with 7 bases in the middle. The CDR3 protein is CSVGTASYEQYF. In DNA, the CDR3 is TGCAGCGTTGGGACAGCCTCCTACGAGCAGTACTTC.

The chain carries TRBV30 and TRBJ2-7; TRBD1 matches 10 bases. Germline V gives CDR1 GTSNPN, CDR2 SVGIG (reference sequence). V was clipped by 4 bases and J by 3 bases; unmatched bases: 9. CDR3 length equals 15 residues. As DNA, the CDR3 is TGTGCCTGGATCTCCTACGGGACAGGGGTCTACGAGCAGTACTTC. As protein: CAWISYGTGVYEQYF.

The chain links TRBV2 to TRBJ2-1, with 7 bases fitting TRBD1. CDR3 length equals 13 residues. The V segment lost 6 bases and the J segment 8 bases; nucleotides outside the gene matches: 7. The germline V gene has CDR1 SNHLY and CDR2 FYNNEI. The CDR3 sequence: CASRILQGHEQFF. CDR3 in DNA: TGTGCCAGCAGGATCTTACAGGGGCATGAGCAGTTCTTC.

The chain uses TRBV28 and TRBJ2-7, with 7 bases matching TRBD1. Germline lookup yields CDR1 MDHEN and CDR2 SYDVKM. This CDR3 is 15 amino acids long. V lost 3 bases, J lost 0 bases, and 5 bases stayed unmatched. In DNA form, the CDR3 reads TGTGCCAGCAGTTTGCCGGACAGGATCTCCTACGAGCAGTACTTC. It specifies CASSLPDRISYEQYF.

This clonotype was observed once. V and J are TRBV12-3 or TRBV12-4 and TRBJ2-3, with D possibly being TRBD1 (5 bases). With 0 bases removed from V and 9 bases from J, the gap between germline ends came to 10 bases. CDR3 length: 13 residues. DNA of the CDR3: TGTGCCAGCAGTTTAGCCAGGGTGCAGACGCAGTATTTT. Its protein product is CASSLARVQTQYF.

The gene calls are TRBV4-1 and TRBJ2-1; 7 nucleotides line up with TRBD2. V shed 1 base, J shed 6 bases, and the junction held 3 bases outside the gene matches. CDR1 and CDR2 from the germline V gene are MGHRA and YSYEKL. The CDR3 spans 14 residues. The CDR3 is CASSQVWTSNEQFF. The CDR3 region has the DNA TGCGCCAGCAGCCAAGTTTGGACTAGCAATGAGCAGTTCTTC.

Here the CDR3 DNA reads TGTGCCACCAGTGACAAAGACAGGCAAGAGACCCAGTACTTC. Amino acids: CATSDKDRQETQYF. V usage is TRBV24-1 and J usage is TRBJ2-5, with D possibly TRBD1 on 6 matching bases. Trimming removed 4 bases at V and 2 bases at J, with 10 bases between. This CDR3 is 14 amino acids long. Germline V gene sequence: CDR1 KGHDR, CDR2 SFDVKD.

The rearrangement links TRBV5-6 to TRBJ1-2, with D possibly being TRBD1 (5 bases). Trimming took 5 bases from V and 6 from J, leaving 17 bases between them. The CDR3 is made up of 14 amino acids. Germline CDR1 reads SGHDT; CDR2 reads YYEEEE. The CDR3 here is CASRFWRGFDGYTF. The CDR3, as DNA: TGTGCCAGCAGATTCTGGAGGGGCTTCGATGGCTACACCTTC.

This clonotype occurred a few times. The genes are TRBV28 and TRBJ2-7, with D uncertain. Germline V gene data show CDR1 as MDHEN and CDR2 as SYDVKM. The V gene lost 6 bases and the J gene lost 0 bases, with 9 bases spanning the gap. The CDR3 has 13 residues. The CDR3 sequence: CASSRAVSYEQYF. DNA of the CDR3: TGTGCCAGCAGCCGGGCCGTCTCCTACGAGCAGTACTTC.

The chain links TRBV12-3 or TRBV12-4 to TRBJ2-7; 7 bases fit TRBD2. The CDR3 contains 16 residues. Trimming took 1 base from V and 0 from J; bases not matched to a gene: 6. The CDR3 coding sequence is TGTGCCAGCAGTTTAGATCGGGGGGTAAGCTCCTACGAGCAGTACTTC. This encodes CASSLDRGVSSYEQYF.

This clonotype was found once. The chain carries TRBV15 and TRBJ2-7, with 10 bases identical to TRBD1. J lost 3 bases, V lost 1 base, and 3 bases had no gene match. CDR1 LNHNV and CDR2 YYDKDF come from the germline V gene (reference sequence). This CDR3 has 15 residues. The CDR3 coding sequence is TGTGCCACCAGCAGAGGGACAGGGGGAATCTACGAGCAGTACTTC. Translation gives CATSRGTGGIYEQYF.

CDR3 residues: CASSPEEALGTEQFF. The CDR3 DNA reads as TGTGCCAGCTCACCCGAAGAGGCCCTTGGGACTGAGCAGTTCTTC. The genes are TRBV18 and TRBJ2-1; D possibly matches TRBD1 or TRBD2 (5 bases each). V lost 3 bases to trimming and J lost 9 bases, with 18 bases between them. The length of the CDR3 is 15 residues. CDR1 is KGHSH and CDR2 is LQKENI in the germline V gene.

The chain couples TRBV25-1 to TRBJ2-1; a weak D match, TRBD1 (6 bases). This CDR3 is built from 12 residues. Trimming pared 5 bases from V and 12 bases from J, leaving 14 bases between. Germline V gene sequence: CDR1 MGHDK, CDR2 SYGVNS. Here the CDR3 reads CASSPRQDRQFF. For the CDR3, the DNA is TGTGCCAGCAGTCCCCGACAGGATCGGCAGTTCTTC.

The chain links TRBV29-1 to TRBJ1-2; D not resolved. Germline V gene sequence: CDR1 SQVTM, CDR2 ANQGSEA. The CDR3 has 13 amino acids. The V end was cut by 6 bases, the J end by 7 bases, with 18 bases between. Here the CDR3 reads CSVGYLNSAGYTF. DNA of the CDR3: TGCAGCGTCGGATATTTGAATTCTGCTGGCTACACCTTC.

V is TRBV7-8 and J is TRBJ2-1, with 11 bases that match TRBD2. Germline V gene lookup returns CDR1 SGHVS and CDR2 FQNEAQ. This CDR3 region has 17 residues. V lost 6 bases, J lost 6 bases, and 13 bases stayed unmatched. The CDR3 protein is CASSLTGTSGYSNEQFF. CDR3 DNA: TGTGCCAGCAGTCTAACCGGGACTAGCGGATATTCCAATGAGCAGTTCTTC.

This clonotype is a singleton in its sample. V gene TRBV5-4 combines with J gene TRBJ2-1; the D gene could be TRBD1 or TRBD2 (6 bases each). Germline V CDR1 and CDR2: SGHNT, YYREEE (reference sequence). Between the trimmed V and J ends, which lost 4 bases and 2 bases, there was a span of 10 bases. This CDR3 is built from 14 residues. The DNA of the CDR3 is TGTGCCAGCAGCGGGGGGCTTGCCTACAATGAGCAGTTCTTC. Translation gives CASSGGLAYNEQFF.

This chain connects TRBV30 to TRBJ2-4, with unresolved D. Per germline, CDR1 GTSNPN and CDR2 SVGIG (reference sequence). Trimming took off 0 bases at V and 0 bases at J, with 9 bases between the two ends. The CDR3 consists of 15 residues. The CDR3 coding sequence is TGTGCCTGGAGTGTAATGAGGTTAGCCAAAAACATTCAGTACTTC. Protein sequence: CAWSVMRLAKNIQYF.

Here the CDR3 reads CSVGASTDTQYF. The CDR3 bases are TGCAGCGTTGGGGCTAGCACAGATACGCAGTATTTT. The chain employs TRBV29-1 and TRBJ2-3; D is ambiguous. Germline values: CDR1 SQVTM, CDR2 ANQGSEA. V was cut by 4 bases and J by 0 bases, with 5 bases left in between. The CDR3 consists of 12 residues.

CDR3 bases: TGTGCCTGGAGTCTTTCCCCTCTTGACTATGGCTACACCTTC. Encoded protein: CAWSLSPLDYGYTF. The genes are TRBV30 and TRBJ1-2; D is unresolved. Per germline, CDR1 GTSNPN and CDR2 SVGIG (reference sequence). Deletions cut 2 bases from V and 3 bases from J, with 13 bases between. This CDR3 spans 14 amino acids.